This record looks at one T cell receptor beta chain sequence and its context. Researchers ran the PCR with 60 Vbeta and 13 Jbeta primers. Generated by immunoSEQ multiplex PCR, the TCRdb table keeps only in-frame clones and is missing some. The repertoire holds approximately 190,000 clones, with roughly 80% as singletons. This specimen comes from a study of cytomegalovirus exposure and HLA in healthy donors. Donors were nominally healthy when sampled, though unrecorded immune exposures were likely. The TCR sequence derives from a young woman in good health and CMV-seronegative. The sequencing sample was made of PBMCs.

DNA of the CDR3: TGTGCCAGCAGCTTAGGCCTAGTAGGCGAGCAGTACTTC. This encodes CASSLGLVGEQYF. The chain joins TRBV13 to TRBJ2-5; D unresolved. The J call may be mistaken, given a closer DNA end match to TRBJ2-7. Germline-derived CDR1 and CDR2 are PRHDT and FYEKMQ (reference sequence). The CDR3 length is 13 residues.